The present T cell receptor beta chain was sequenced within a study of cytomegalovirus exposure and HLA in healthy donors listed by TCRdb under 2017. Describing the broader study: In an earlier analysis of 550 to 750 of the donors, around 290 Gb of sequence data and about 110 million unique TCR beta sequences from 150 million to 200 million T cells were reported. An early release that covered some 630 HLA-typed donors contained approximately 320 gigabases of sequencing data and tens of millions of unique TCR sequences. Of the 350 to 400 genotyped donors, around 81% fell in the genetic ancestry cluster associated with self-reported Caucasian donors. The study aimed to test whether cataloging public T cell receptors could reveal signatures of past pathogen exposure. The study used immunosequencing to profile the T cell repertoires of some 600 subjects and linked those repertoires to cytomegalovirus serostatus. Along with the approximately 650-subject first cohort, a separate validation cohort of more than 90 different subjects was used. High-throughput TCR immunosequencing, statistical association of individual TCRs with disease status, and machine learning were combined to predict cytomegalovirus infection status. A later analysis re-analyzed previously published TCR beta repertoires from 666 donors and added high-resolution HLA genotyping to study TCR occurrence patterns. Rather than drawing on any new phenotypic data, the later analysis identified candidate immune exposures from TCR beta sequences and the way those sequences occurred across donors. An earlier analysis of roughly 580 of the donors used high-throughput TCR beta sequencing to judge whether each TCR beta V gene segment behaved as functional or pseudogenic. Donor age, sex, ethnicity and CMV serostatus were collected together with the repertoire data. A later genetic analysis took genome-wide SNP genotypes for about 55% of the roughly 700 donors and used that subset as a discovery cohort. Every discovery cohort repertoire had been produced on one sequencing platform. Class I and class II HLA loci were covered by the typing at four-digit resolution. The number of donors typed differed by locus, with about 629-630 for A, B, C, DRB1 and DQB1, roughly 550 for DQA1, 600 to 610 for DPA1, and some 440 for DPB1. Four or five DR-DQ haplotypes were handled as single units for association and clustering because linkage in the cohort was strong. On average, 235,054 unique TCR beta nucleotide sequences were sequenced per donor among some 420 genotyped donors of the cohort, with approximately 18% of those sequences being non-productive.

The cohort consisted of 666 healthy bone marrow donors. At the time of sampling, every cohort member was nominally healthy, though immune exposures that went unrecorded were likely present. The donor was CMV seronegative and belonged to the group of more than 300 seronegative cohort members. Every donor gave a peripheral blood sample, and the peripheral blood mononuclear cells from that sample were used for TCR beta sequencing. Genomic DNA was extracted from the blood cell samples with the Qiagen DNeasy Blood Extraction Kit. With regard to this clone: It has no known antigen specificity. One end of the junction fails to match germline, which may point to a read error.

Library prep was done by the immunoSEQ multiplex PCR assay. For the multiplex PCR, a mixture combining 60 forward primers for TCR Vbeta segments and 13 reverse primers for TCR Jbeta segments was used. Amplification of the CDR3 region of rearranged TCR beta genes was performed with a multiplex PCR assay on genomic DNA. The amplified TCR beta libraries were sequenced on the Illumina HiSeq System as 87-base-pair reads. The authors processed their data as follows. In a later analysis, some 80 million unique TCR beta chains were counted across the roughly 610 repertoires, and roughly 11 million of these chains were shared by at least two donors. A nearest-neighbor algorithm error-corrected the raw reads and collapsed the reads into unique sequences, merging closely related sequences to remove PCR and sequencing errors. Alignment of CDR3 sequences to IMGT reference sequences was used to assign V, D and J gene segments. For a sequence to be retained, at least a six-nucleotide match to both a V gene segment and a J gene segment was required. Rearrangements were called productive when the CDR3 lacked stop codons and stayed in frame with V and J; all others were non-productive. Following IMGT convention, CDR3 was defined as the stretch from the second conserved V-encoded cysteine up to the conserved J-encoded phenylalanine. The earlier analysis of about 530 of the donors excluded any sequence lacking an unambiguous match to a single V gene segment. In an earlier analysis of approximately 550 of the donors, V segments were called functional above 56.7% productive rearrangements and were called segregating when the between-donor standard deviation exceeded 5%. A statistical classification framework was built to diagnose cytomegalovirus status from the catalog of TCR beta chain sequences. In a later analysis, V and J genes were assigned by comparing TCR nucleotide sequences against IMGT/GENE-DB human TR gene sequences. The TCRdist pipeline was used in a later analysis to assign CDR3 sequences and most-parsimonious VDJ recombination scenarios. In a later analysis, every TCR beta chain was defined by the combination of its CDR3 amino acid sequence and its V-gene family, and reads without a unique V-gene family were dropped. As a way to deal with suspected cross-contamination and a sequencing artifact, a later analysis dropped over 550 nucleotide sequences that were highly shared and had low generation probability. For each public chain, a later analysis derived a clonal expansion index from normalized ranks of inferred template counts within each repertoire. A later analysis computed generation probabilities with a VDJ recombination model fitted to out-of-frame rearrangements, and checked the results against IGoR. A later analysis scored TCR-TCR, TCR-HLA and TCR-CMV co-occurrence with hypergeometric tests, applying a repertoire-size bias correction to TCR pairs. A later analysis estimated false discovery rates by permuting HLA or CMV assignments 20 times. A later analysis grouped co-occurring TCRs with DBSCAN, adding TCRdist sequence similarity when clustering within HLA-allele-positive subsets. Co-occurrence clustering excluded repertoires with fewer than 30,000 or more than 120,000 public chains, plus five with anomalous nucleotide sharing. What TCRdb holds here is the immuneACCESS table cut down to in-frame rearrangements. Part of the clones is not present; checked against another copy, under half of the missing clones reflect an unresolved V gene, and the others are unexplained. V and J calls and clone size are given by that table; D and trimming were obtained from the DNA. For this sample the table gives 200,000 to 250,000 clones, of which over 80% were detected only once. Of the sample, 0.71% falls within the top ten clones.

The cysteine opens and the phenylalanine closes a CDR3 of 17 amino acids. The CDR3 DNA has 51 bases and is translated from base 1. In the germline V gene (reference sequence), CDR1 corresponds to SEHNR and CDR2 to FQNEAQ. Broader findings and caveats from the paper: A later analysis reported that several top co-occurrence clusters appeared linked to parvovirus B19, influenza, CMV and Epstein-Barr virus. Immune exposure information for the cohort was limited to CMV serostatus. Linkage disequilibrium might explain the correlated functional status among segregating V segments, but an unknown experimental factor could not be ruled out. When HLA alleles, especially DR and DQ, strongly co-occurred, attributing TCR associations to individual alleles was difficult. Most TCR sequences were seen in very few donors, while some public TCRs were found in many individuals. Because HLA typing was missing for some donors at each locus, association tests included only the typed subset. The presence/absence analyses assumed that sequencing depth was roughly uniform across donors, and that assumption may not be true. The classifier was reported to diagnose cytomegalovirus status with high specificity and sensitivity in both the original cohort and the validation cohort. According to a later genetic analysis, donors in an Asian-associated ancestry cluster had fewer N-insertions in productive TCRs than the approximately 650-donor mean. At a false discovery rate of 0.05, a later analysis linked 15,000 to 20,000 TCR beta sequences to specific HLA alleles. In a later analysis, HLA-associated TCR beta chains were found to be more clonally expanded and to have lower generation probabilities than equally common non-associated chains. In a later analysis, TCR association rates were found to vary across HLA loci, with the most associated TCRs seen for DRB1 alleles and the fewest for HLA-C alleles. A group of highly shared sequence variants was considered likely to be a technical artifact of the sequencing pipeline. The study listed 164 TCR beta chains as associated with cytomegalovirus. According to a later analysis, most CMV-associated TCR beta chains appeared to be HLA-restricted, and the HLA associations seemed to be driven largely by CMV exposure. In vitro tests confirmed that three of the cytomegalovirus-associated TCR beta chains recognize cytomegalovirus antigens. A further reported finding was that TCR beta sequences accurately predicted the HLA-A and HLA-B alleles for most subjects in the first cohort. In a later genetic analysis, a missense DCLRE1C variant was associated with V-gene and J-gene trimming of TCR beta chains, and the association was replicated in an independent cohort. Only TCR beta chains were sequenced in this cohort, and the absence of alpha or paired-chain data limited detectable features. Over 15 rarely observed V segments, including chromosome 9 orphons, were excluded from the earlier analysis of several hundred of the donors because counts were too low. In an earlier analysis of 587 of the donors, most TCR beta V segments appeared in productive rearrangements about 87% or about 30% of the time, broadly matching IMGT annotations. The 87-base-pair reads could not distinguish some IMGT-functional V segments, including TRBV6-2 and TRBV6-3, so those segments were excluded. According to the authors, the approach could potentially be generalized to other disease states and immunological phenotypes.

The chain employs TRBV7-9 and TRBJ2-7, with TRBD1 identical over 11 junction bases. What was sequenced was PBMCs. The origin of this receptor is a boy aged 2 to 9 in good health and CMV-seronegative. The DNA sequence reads TGTTCCAGCAGCCCGGACAGGGGGCTTATAGAATCCTACGAGCAGTACTTC. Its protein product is CSSSPDRGLIESYEQYF.